The clone carrying this TCR beta chain has a handful of counts. V gave up 4 bases and J gave up 5 bases, with 9 bases separating them. Germline CDR1 and CDR2: SGDLS and YYNGEE. This CDR3 has 12 residues. This sample is part of a study of blood T cell repertoires in COVID-19. Original handling: Reference gene primer amplification yielded estimated nucleated cell counts. Repertoires were generated with immunoSEQ multiplex PCR, while TCRdb's copy carries only in-frame clones and drops some. Clone size and V and J calls were adopted from that table, with D and trimming inferred from the DNA. This repertoire shows around 72,000 clones, 75% to 90% found once; its top ten account for around 8%.

The chain uses TRBV9 and TRBJ2-5, with a possible D match to TRBD1 (5 bases). Sequencing was performed on peripheral blood. The source is a man aged 50 to 60 with active COVID-19. The CDR3 DNA reads as TGTGCCAGCAGCCCGGACAAGGAGACCCAGTACTTC. Translated: CASSPDKETQYF.